This T cell receptor beta chain was captured in a study of blood T cell repertoires in COVID-19. With 6 bases removed from V and 8 bases from J, the gap between germline ends came to 13 bases. There are 12 residues in the CDR3. The germline V gene encodes CDR1 MNHEY and CDR2 SMNVEV (reference sequence). Clones were sequenced by immunoSEQ multiplex PCR, and TCRdb holds only the in-frame ones, with some missing. This sample has approximately 110,000 clones, with about three quarters found just once. The V gene is TRBV27, the J gene TRBJ1-2; D call uncertain. The clonotype comes from a human donor with acute or convalescent COVID-19. The donor label of this sample is uncertain. Sequences were obtained from peripheral blood. The CDR3 nucleotides are TGTGCCAGCAGGGCCGGAGCTGGCGGCTACACCTTC. Translated: CASRAGAGGYTF.